Described below is a single TCR beta chain sequence and its context. The data were obtained in a study of beta chain features in type 1 diabetes. Reverse transcribing all isolated RNA meant expressed TCRB transcripts were sequenced. The protocol was immunoSEQ multiplex PCR, while the TCRdb copy is restricted to in-frame clones and leaves out a portion. The sample has 620,000 or so clones, around 16% seen once. Staining for CD45RO/CCR7/CD25/CD127/CD95/CD27 allowed sorting of CD4+ naive, central memory, regulatory and stem cell-like memory cells. The CDR3 is made up of 17 amino acids. From germline, CDR1 is KGHSH and CDR2 LQKENI. V was pared by 3 bases and J by 7 bases, with 14 bases of the junction left unmatched.

The clonotype originates from a man in his late teens or twenties in good health. The chain combines TRBV18 with TRBJ2-7; TRBD2 matches 11 bases. The sample comprised naive CD4+ T cells from blood. CDR3 region: CASSPLGTSGRMREQYF. CDR3 DNA sequence: TGTGCCAGCTCACCCCTGGGGACTAGCGGTAGGATGAGGGAGCAGTACTTC.